This T cell receptor beta chain is from a study of CD8 T cells in ankylosing spondylitis. Overall study results and limits: Reportedly, disease-linked clones are significantly enriched in ankylosing spondylitis patients' matched synovial fluid. What seemed typical of ankylosing spondylitis blood was a TCR beta motif built from roughly 8 highly homologous variants.

Making use of molecular barcodes, quantitative 5'-RACE generated TCR beta libraries. TCRdb re-called the 5' RACE reads through MiXCR, storing one row per CDR3 protein. The sample has under 950,000 distinct CDR3 sequences; over 15% are singletons. This clonotype appeared a few times. What it binds is not known. The trim removed 3 bases at V and 1 base at J, leaving 2 bases unmatched. In germline, CDR1 is SGHTA, CDR2 FQGNSA. The CDR3 runs 15 residues. The sequenced material came from blood, either unsorted or a sorted T cell fraction (not recorded which). V gene TRBV7-2 combines with J gene TRBJ2-4, with 8 bases fitting TRBD1. This receptor was identified in a male donor with ankylosing spondylitis. The CDR3: CASSFGQGAKNIQYF. In DNA form, the CDR3 reads TGTGCCAGCAGCTTCGGACAGGGCGCCAAAAACATTCAGTACTTC.